The following is a T cell receptor (beta chain) sequence with its context. The repertoire was sequenced with immunoSEQ multiplex PCR; TCRdb's copy has only in-frame clones and lacks some. The sample has tens of thousands of clones; roughly 94% are singletons. This entry comes from a study of technical replicates of blood from several donors. Germline lookup yields CDR1 MRHNA and CDR2 SNTAGT. The CDR3 totals 13 residues. With 4 bases removed from V and 5 bases from J, the gap between germline ends came to 8 bases. The chain is built from TRBV6-4 and TRBJ1-4; no firm D call. Source material: T cells isolated from PBMCs. The sequence was obtained from a human donor in good health. The CDR3 loop is CASSAQSNEKLFF. The CDR3 DNA follows: TGTGCCAGCAGTGCCCAGTCAAATGAAAAACTGTTTTTT.